These T cell receptor beta chains were read from a single sample in a study of cytomegalovirus exposure and HLA in healthy donors. This table comes from immunoSEQ multiplex PCR, and its TCRdb copy is limited to in-frame clones, with some not included. Of around 97,000 clones listed, about four fifths are singletons. Sequences were obtained from PBMCs. These TCRs come from a middle-aged man in good health and CMV-seropositive. CDR3s include the opening cysteine and the closing phenylalanine or tryptophan.

TRBJ2-1 | TRBV9 | CASSVSSSYNEQFF
TRBJ2-7 | TRBV5-8 | CASSGRGLHYEQYF
TRBJ2-3 | TRBV15 | CATSRVSGSGTDTQYF
TRBJ1-4 | TRBV5-4 | CASSPGQARNEKLFF
TRBJ1-2 | TRBV4-1 | CASSQDRRSQLNYGYTF
TRBJ1-4 | TRBV6-6 | CASKIGGNNEKLFF
TRBJ2-5 | TRBV9 | CASSPPDRQETQYF
TRBJ1-6 | TRBV5-4 | CASSLLSDGLRF
TRBJ2-1 | TRBV5-1 | CASSRGQSSYNEQFF
TRBJ1-2 | TRBV7-6 | CASSFDSYGYTF
- | TRBV18 | CASSPPVTAVHEQYF
TRBJ2-7 | TRBV6-1 | CASTLEQGGYEQYF
TRBJ2-2 | TRBV27 | CASSFTSGRLRAGELFF
TRBJ1-2 | TRBV2 | CARQDYGYTF
TRBJ1-1 | TRBV7-6 | CASGEGENTEAFF
TRBJ2-3 | TRBV5-1 | CASKQGEITDTQYF
TRBJ2-7 | TRBV2 | CASSYRQGLGYEQYF
TRBJ2-1 | TRBV5-1 | CASSPGGTGTSLYEQFF
TRBJ2-7 | TRBV19 | CASSIGVQGGSYEQYF
TRBJ1-5 | TRBV6-1 | CASSDRGYSNQPQHF
TRBJ2-7 | TRBV7-9 | CASSFAYEQYF
TRBJ2-2 | TRBV6-1 | CASSESYTGELFF
TRBJ2-5 | TRBV15 | CATRDGGGRETQYF
TRBJ1-2 | TRBV6-1 | CASSEGAGGIYGYTF
TRBJ2-2 | TRBV2 | CASSGLAANTGELFF
TRBJ2-5 | TRBV18 | CASSPRSGGETQYF
TRBJ2-3 | TRBV4-1 | CASSQDRVTDTQYF
TRBJ2-5 | TRBV20-1 | CSARDTGTQYF
TRBJ2-1 | TRBV4-2 | CASSRPRLAVLRSSYNEQFF
TRBJ2-7 | TRBV6-1 | CASSLRQGLYEQYF
TRBJ1-6 | TRBV5-4 | CASSLEREPLHF